A selection of T cell receptor beta chains follows, all from one sample in a study of blood T cell repertoires in COVID-19. The data were produced by immunoSEQ multiplex PCR, yet TCRdb's version contains in-frame clones alone and is incomplete. The sample holds fewer than 200,000 clones, 70% to 90% seen once. Sequenced: peripheral blood. The origin of the receptors is a man younger than 35 who had recovered from COVID-19. The CDR3 runs from the conserved cysteine through the conserved F or W. The D gene is left open where the match is weak. Part of the rows lack a size; the others show once, few, many or a class for expanded clones.

>.|TRBJ2-1|TRBV7-3|TRBD2
CASSWGLAGDRDEQFF
TGTGCCAGCAGCTGGGGACTAGCGGGAGATCGGGATGAGCAGTTCTTC
>.|TRBJ1-6|TRBV7-9|.
CASSLADSIIHPLHF
TGTGCCAGCAGCTTAGCCGATTCTATAATTCACCCCCTCCACTTT
>.|TRBJ2-7|TRBV11-1|TRBD2
CASSLLAGKFYEQYF
TGTGCCAGCAGCTTGCTAGCGGGAAAATTCTACGAGCAGTACTTC
>once|TRBJ2-7|TRBV4-3|TRBD2
CASSQMIGGGPYEQYF
TGCGCCAGCAGCCAGATGATCGGCGGGGGTCCCTACGAGCAGTACTTC
>.|TRBJ2-5|TRBV13|.
CASSPMRARETQYF
TGTGCCAGCAGCCCTATGAGGGCCCGGGAGACCCAGTACTTC
>once|TRBJ2-2|TRBV11-2|.
CASSSRVGELFF
TGTGCCAGCAGCTCCCGGGTCGGGGAGCTGTTTTTT
>.|TRBJ2-3|TRBV7-9|.
CASPSPGGLYTDTQYF
TGTGCCAGCCCCTCTCCGGGGGGCCTTTACACAGATACGCAGTATTTT
>.|TRBJ2-5|TRBV4-1|.
CASSQDLTGTQYF
TGCGCCAGCAGCCAAGACCTTACCGGGACCCAGTACTTC
>.|TRBJ2-2|TRBV3-1/TRBV3-2|TRBD1
CASSPRDRGRGGELFF
TGTGCCAGCAGCCCCCGGGACAGGGGGCGAGGCGGGGAGCTGTTTTTT
>.|TRBJ2-7|TRBV4-1|TRBD2
CASSRLAEPRGEQYF
TGCGCCAGCAGCCGACTAGCGGAACCCCGAGGCGAGCAGTACTTC
>.|TRBJ2-1|TRBV5-1|TRBD2
CASSFSGASGLSTGTYNEQFF
TGCGCCAGCAGCTTTTCCGGGGCTAGCGGGTTGTCTACGGGGACCTACAATGAGCAGTTCTTC
>few|TRBJ1-1|TRBV28|.
CASSLDQGNTEAFF
TGTGCCAGCAGTTTAGATCAGGGGAACACTGAAGCTTTCTTT
>.|TRBJ2-1|TRBV5-1|TRBD2
CASSLAPGGPRYEQFF
TGCGCCAGCAGCTTGGCCCCGGGAGGGCCCCGGTATGAGCAGTTCTTC
>.|TRBJ2-2|TRBV6-5|TRBD2
CASTTRGVNTGELFF
TGTGCCAGCACCACCCGGGGGGTGAACACCGGGGAGCTGTTTTTT
>.|TRBJ2-7|TRBV7-2|TRBD2
CASSLGLAGLYEQYF
TGTGCCAGCAGCTTAGGACTAGCGGGCCTCTACGAGCAGTACTTC
>.|TRBJ1-1|TRBV10-3|TRBD1
CAISEDRGRDTEAFF
TGTGCCATCAGTGAGGACAGGGGGCGGGACACTGAAGCTTTCTTT
>.|TRBJ1-1|TRBV7-2|.
CASSSRLNTEAFF
TGTGCCAGCAGCAGCCGGTTGAACACTGAAGCTTTCTTT
>.|TRBJ2-1|TRBV6-2/TRBV6-3|.
CASSYSSGSGEQFF
TGTGCCAGCAGTTACTCTTCGGGAAGCGGTGAGCAGTTCTTC
>.|TRBJ1-2|TRBV5-3|.
CARSSGVYGYTF
TGTGCCAGAAGCTCCGGGGTCTATGGCTACACCTTC
>.|TRBJ1-4|TRBV10-3|TRBD1
CAISESRGPSEKLFF
TGTGCCATCAGTGAGTCCAGGGGGCCGAGTGAAAAACTGTTTTTT
>.|TRBJ2-3|TRBV9|.
CASSLNSDTQYF
TGTGCCAGCAGCCTAAACTCCGATACGCAGTATTTT
>many|TRBJ1-2|TRBV5-1|.
CASSPTKSWGGGYTF
TGCGCCAGCAGCCCAACCAAGTCATGGGGCGGTGGCTACACCTTC
>few|TRBJ1-3|TRBV11-3|.
CASSLDTIRTEGSGNTIYF
TGTGCCAGCAGCTTAGATACGATAAGGACAGAGGGCTCTGGAAACACCATATATTTT
>.|TRBJ1-2|TRBV5-5|TRBD1
CASSLWDSYNYGYTF
TGTGCCAGCAGCTTATGGGACAGCTATAACTATGGCTACACCTTC
>.|TRBJ1-6|TRBV27|TRBD1
CASSLSTGGISPLHF
TGTGCCAGCAGTTTATCTACAGGGGGCATTTCACCCCTCCACTTT
>.|TRBJ2-7|TRBV9|.
CASSVEQNWSYEQYF
TGTGCCAGCAGCGTAGAGCAGAACTGGAGCTACGAGCAGTACTTC
>.|TRBJ2-1|TRBV7-9|TRBD2
CASSLGLREIDNEQFF
TGTGCCAGCAGCTTAGGTTTGCGGGAGATAGACAATGAGCAGTTCTTC
>.|TRBJ2-5|TRBV7-2|.
CASSPLYEAIQETQYF
TGTGCCAGCAGCCCCCTGTATGAAGCAATTCAAGAGACCCAGTACTTC
>few|TRBJ2-5|TRBV28|.
CASSLGGGNWYQETQYF
TGTGCCAGCAGTTTAGGGGGCGGAAATTGGTACCAAGAGACCCAGTACTTC
>few|TRBJ2-1|TRBV19|TRBD2
CASSVYTGTSGGNEQFF
TGTGCCAGTTCCGTGTACACCGGGACTAGCGGGGGCAATGAGCAGTTCTTC
>.|TRBJ1-5|TRBV5-1|.
CASSLGQEGQPQHF
TGCGCCAGCAGCTTGGGGCAGGAAGGTCAGCCCCAGCATTTT
>.|TRBJ2-2|TRBV4-1|.
CASSQAGAESGELFF
TGCGCCAGCAGCCAAGCAGGAGCGGAATCCGGGGAGCTGTTTTTT
>.|TRBJ2-5|TRBV10-3|TRBD2
CAISESGGIQETQYF
TGTGCCATCAGTGAGTCGGGAGGGATACAAGAGACCCAGTACTTC
>.|TRBJ2-1|TRBV25-1|TRBD1
CASSPGTGTYNEQFF
TGTGCCAGCAGTCCCGGGACAGGGACCTACAATGAGCAGTTCTTC
>.|TRBJ1-4|TRBV6-1|.
CASSDYLGVGLSDEKLFF
TGTGCCAGCAGTGATTATTTGGGGGTTGGACTATCGGACGAAAAACTGTTTTTT
>.|TRBJ2-5|TRBV4-3|.
CASSQDGGGSGRETQYF
TGCGCCAGCAGCCAAGATGGAGGTGGGAGTGGTAGGGAGACCCAGTACTTC
>.|TRBJ2-3|TRBV5-1|.
CASSELDTQYF
TGCGCCAGCAGCGAGTTGGATACGCAGTATTTT
>.|TRBJ2-5|TRBV19|.
CASSTGRGGTQYF
TGTGCCAGTAGTACCGGGAGAGGAGGGACCCAGTACTTC
>.|TRBJ1-4|TRBV7-2|.
CASSLVGGPSEKLFF
TGTGCCAGCAGCTTAGTTGGCGGGCCCAGTGAAAAACTGTTTTTT
>.|TRBJ1-5|TRBV6-6|TRBD1
CASIQTGPYNQPQHF
TGTGCCAGCATTCAGACAGGGCCTTACAATCAGCCCCAGCATTTT
>.|TRBJ2-2|TRBV7-9|.
CASVGQANTGELFF
TGTGCCAGCGTCGGACAAGCGAACACCGGGGAGCTGTTTTTT
>.|TRBJ2-5|TRBV3-1/TRBV3-2|TRBD1
CASRPDRGTQETQYF
TGTGCCAGCAGACCCGACAGGGGCACCCAAGAGACCCAGTACTTC
>.|TRBJ1-5|TRBV27|.
CASSLRGGYSNQPQHF
TGTGCCAGCAGTTTAAGAGGCGGCTATAGCAATCAGCCCCAGCATTTT
>.|TRBJ1-2|TRBV7-2|.
CASTGEGFAGYTF
TGTGCCAGTACGGGGGAGGGGTTCGCGGGCTACACCTTC